This paragraph covers one TCR beta chain sequence. This sample stems from a study of blood T cell repertoires in COVID-19. Libraries were prepared by immunoSEQ multiplex PCR; TCRdb keeps only in-frame clonotypes and omits some of them. The sample records about 130,000 clones, approximately 80% being singletons. The ends lost 7 bases at V and 7 bases at J; junction bases unmatched: 7. In germline, CDR1 is LNHDA, CDR2 SQIVND (reference sequence). This CDR3 has 13 amino acids. Sequencing was performed on peripheral blood. This TCR was recovered from a man aged 65 to 79 with acute or convalescent COVID-19. This rearrangement joins TRBV19 to TRBJ1-5; 7 nucleotides match TRBD1. As DNA, the CDR3 is TGTGCCAGTACCGATGACAGGGTGCAGCCCCAGCATTTT. Its translation is CASTDDRVQPQHF.